This T cell receptor (beta chain) came from a study of CD8 T cells in ankylosing spondylitis. Molecular-barcoded quantitative 5'-RACE produced these TCR beta libraries. TCRdb itself ran the 5' RACE reads through MiXCR, one entry per CDR3 protein. Of 24,000 or so distinct CDR3 sequences in the sample, 10% to 15% are singletons; the top ten hold about 35%. Germline assignment: CDR1 SGHDT and CDR2 YYEEEE. J was trimmed by 6 bases and V by 2 bases; bases with no gene match: 12. The CDR3 totals 16 residues. The chain employs TRBV5-6 and TRBJ2-3, with 7 bases matching TRBD1. The sample taken for sequencing was blood. The receptor's source is a male donor with ankylosing spondylitis or in good health (not recorded which). CDR3 sequence reads: CASSFLPTGVTDTQYF. The CDR3 coding sequence is TGTGCCAGCAGCTTTCTTCCCACAGGGGTAACGGATACGCAGTATTTT.